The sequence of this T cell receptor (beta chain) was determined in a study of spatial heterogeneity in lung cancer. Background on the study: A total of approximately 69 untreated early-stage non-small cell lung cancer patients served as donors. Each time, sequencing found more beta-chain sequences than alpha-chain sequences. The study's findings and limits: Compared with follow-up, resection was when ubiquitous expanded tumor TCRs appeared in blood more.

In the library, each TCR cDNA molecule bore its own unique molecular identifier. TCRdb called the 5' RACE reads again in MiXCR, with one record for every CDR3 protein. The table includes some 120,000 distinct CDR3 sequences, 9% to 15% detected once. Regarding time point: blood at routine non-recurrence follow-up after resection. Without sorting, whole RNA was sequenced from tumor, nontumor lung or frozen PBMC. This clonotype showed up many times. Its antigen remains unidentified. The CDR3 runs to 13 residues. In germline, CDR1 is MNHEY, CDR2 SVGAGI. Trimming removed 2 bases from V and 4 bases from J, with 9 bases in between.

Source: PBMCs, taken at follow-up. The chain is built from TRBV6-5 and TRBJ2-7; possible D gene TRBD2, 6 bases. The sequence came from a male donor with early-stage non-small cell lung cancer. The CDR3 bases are TGTGCCAGCAGTTACGGCGGGGAGTACGAGCAGTACTTC. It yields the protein CASSYGGEYEQYF.